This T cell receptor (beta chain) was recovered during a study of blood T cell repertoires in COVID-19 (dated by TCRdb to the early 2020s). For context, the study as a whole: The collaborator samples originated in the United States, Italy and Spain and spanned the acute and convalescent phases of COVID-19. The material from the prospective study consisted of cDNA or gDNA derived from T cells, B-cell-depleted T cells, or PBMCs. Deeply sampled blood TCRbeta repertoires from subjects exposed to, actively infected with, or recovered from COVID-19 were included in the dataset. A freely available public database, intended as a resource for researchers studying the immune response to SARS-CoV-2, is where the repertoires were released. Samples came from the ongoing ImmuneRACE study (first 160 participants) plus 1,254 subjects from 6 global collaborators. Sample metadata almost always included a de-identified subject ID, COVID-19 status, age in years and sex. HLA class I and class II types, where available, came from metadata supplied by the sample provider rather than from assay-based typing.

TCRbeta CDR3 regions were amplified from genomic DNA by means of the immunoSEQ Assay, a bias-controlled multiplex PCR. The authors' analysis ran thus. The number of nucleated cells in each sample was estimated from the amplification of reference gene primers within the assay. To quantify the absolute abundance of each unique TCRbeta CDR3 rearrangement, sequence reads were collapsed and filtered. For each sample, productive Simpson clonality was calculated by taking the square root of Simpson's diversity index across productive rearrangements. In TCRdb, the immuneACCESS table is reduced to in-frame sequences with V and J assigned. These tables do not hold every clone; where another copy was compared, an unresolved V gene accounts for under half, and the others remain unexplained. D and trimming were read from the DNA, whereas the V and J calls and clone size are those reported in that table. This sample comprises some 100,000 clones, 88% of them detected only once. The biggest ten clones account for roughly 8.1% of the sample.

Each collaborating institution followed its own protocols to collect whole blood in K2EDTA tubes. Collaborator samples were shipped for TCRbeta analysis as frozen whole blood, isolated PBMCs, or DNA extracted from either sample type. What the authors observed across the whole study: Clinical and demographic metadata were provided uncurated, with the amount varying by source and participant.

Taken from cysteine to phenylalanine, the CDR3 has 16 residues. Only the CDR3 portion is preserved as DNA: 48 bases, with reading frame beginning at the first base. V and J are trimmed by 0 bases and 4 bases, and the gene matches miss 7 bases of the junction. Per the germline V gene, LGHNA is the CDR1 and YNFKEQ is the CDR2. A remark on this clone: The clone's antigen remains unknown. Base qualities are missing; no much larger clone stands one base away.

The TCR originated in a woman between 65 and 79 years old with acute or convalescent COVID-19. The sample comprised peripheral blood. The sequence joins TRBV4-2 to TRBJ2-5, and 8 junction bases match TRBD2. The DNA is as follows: TGTGCCAGCAGCCAAGAAGGTGCGGGGGGCCCAGAGACCCAGTACTTC. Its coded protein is CASSQEGAGGPETQYF.